The TCR beta chain under discussion was sequenced for a study of T cell clonotyping in hematopoietic cell transplantation. The assay was immunoSEQ multiplex PCR, and TCRdb's table has in-frame clones only and misses some. The sample contains roughly 80,000 clones, less than 96% of which appear only once. Stated time point: recipient sample about 28 days before transplant, after cytoreduction. The CDR3 spans 19 residues. Germline assignment: CDR1 SGHVS and CDR2 FNYEAQ. Trimming removed 5 bases at V and 0 bases at J, with 23 bases between. This TCR came from a woman aged 45-60 years with acute myeloid leukemia. Some clones in this sample may be carry-over from other donors' samples. The chain combines TRBV7-6 with TRBJ1-5; D is ambiguous. The sample here was peripheral blood mononuclear cells, taken before stem cell transplant. For the CDR3, the DNA is TGTGCCAGCAGCCCTGCCTGGGAGTACAGTGCAGTTAGCAATCAGCCCCAGCATTTT. Amino acid sequence: CASSPAWEYSAVSNQPQHF.